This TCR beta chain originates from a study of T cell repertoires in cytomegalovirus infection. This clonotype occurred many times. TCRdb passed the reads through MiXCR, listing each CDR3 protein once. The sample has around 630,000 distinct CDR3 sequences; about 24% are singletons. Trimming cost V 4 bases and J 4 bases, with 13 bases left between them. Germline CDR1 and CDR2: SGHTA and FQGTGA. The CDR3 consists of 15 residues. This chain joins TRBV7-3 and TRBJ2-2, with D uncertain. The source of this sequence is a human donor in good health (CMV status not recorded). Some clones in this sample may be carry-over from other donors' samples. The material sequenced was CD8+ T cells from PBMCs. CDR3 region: CASSSTLSLTGELFF. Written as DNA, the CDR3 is TGTGCCAGCAGCTCCACCCTTTCCCTCACCGGGGAGCTGTTTTTT. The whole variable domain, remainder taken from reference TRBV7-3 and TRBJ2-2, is GAGVSQTPSNKVTEKGKYVELRCDPISGHTALYWYRQSLGQGPEFLIYFQGTGAADDSGLPNDRFFAVRPEGSVSTLKIQRTERGDSAVYLCASSSTLSLTGELFFGEGSRLTVL.